Presented here are 13 T cell receptor beta chains from one specimen sequenced in a study of cytomegalovirus exposure and HLA in healthy donors. PCR primers comprised 60 Vbeta and 13 Jbeta primers. Repertoires were generated with immunoSEQ multiplex PCR, while TCRdb's copy carries only in-frame clones and drops some. In the table there are fewer than 200,000 clones, 80% to 90% of which are singletons. Sequencing was done on a sample of PBMCs. The receptor set was obtained from a woman aged 18-29 years in good health and CMV-seronegative.

The chain couples TRBV27 to TRBJ1-1; no clear D. V dropped 6 bases and J dropped 1 base, with 9 bases sitting between them. Per germline, CDR1 MNHEY and CDR2 SMNVEV (reference sequence). The CDR3 extends over 13 amino acids. Here the CDR3 DNA reads TGTGCCAGCAGCCTAACCGGGAACACTGAAGCTTTCTTT. Translation gives CASSLTGNTEAFF.

The chain couples TRBV27 to TRBJ2-1; the D is unclear. The CDR3 extends over 15 amino acids. Germline CDR1 and CDR2: MNHEY and SMNVEV (reference sequence). V gave up 5 bases and J gave up 0 bases, with 11 bases separating them. The CDR3 DNA follows: TGTGCCAGCAGTGCTAGGTTTGACTCCTACAATGAGCAGTTCTTC. Encoded protein: CASSARFDSYNEQFF.

This clone has a single count. The rearrangement uses TRBV28 and TRBJ2-1; D unclear. Germline CDR1 reads MDHEN; CDR2 reads SYDVKM. V shed 5 bases and J shed 3 bases, with 17 bases lying between them. This CDR3 is built from 16 residues. In nucleotides, the CDR3 is TGTGCCAGCAGTAGATCCGGCGGCGCTAGCTACAATGAGCAGTTCTTC. Residues: CASSRSGGASYNEQFF. The entire variable domain, with the rest obtained from reference TRBV28 and TRBJ2-1, is as follows: DVKVTQSSRYLVKRTGEKVFLECVQDMDHENMFWYRQDPGLGLRLIYFSYDVKMKEKGDIPEGYSVSREKKERFSLILESASTNQTSMYLCASSRSGGASYNEQFFGPGTRLTVL.

The V call is TRBV12-5, the J call TRBJ2-1, with D possibly TRBD1 on 7 matching bases. V was cut by 6 bases and J by 10 bases, with 10 bases left in between. In germline, CDR1 is LGHNT, CDR2 FRNRAP. CDR3 size: 11 residues. The CDR3: CASGPGGEQFF. CDR3 nucleotide sequence: TGTGCTAGTGGACCAGGGGGGGAGCAGTTCTTC.

The genes are TRBV5-6 and TRBJ1-2; D might be TRBD1 (6 bases). V gave up 1 base and J gave up 8 bases, with 18 bases separating them. Germline V CDR1 and CDR2: SGHDT, YYEEEE. The CDR3 totals 15 residues. The CDR3 protein is CASSLRGQIRRGYTF. CDR3 sequence (DNA): TGTGCCAGCAGCTTGAGGGGACAAATCCGCAGAGGCTACACCTTC.

V and J are TRBV6-5 and TRBJ1-1, with 9 bases identical to TRBD1. The V gene's germline CDR1 is MNHEY and CDR2 SVGAGI. The length of the CDR3 is 14 residues. V dropped 5 bases and J dropped 2; count of bases not matched to a gene: 3. This chain's CDR3 is CASSDRGLNTEAFF. The CDR3, as DNA: TGTGCCAGCAGTGACAGGGGGTTAAACACTGAAGCTTTCTTT.

The sample holds one count of this clone. This chain connects TRBV19 to TRBJ2-2; D uncertain. Per germline, CDR1 LNHDA and CDR2 SQIVND (reference sequence). This CDR3 has 11 amino acids. V was trimmed by 6 bases and J by 4 bases, leaving 3 bases between them. The CDR3, as DNA: TGTGCCAGTAGCCGCACCGGGGAGCTGTTTTTT. Protein product: CASSRTGELFF.

The chain employs TRBV14 and TRBJ2-2; no clear D gene. The CDR3 has 15 amino acids. V lost 1 base, J lost 5 bases, and 11 bases lay in between. The germline V gene has CDR1 SGHDN and CDR2 FVKESK. CDR3 amino acids: CASSQGPVGTGELFF. CDR3 coding DNA: TGTGCCAGCAGCCAAGGGCCGGTCGGGACCGGGGAGCTGTTTTTT.

This clone has only a few counts. This sequence joins TRBV28 and TRBJ2-7, with TRBD1 matching over 10 bases. V trimming: 5 bases; J trimming: 4 bases; junction bases outside the gene matches: 5. Per germline, CDR1 MDHEN and CDR2 SYDVKM. This CDR3 has 14 residues. CDR3 sequence reads: CASSMTGGAYEQYF. Written as DNA, the CDR3 is TGTGCCAGCAGTATGACAGGGGGCGCATACGAGCAGTACTTC. Looking up the rest from reference TRBV28 and TRBJ2-7 gives the full variable domain: DVKVTQSSRYLVKRTGEKVFLECVQDMDHENMFWYRQDPGLGLRLIYFSYDVKMKEKGDIPEGYSVSREKKERFSLILESASTNQTSMYLCASSMTGGAYEQYFGPGTRLTVT.

The rearrangement uses TRBV19 and TRBJ1-1, with 8 bases aligning to TRBD1. Trimming cost V 7 bases and J 5 bases; bases outside gene matches: 3. Germline CDR1 LNHDA, CDR2 SQIVND (reference sequence). The CDR3 has 12 amino acids. This CDR3 is CASKQGGTEAFF. CDR3 nucleotide sequence: TGTGCCAGTAAACAGGGGGGAACTGAAGCTTTCTTT.

This clone was seen a few times. J is TRBJ2-1 and V is TRBV6-1; TRBD1 aligns across 9 bases. The V and J ends lost 1 base and 0 bases, in that order; junction bases with no gene match: 4. The germline gives CDR1 MNHNS, CDR2 SASEGT. The CDR3 length is 17 residues. Written as DNA, the CDR3 is TGTGCCAGCAGTGAAGAGGAGACAGGGGGCTCCTACAATGAGCAGTTCTTC. The encoded protein is CASSEEETGGSYNEQFF.

The V gene is TRBV5-1, the J gene TRBJ2-7, with 9 bases lining up with TRBD1. V was clipped by 3 bases and J by 3 bases; unmatched bases: 1. The CDR3 is made up of 13 amino acids. Per the germline V gene, CDR1 is SGHRS and CDR2 is YFSETQ. CDR3 sequence: CASSSTGGYEQYF. The CDR3 nucleotides read TGCGCCAGCAGCTCGACAGGGGGCTACGAGCAGTACTTC.

Many counts were recorded for this clone. The chain recombines TRBV5-4 with TRBJ2-7; 15 bases align to TRBD2. Looked up from germline, CDR1 is SGHNT and CDR2 is YYREEE (reference sequence). The length of the CDR3 is 17 residues. V lost 3 bases, J lost 6 bases, and 10 bases stayed unmatched. This chain's CDR3 is CASSSGLAGGEVGEQYF. The CDR3 DNA sequence: TGTGCCAGCAGCTCAGGACTAGCGGGAGGGGAGGTGGGCGAGCAGTACTTC.